This T cell receptor beta chain was observed in a study of molecular identifiers for immune sequencing clone quantification. Germline assignment: CDR1 MNHEY and CDR2 SVGAGI. Trimming removed 7 bases from V and 0 bases from J, with 19 bases in between. The CDR3 covers 16 residues. Naive CD8 T cells were picked out by sorting for CD8+CD4-CCR7+CD45RA+. TCRdb re-analysed the PCR reads in MiXCR, keeping a single row per CDR3 protein. The sample yields around 470,000 distinct CDR3 sequences, around 23% seen once. The receptor's source is a human donor in good health. Some libraries in this study had Jurkat cell RNA spiked in. The chain is built from TRBV6-5 and TRBJ2-7, with D possibly being TRBD1 or TRBD2 (7 bases each). Sequencing was performed on naive CD8+ T cells from blood, with Jurkat cell RNA spiked in. Subset: FACS-sorted CD8+CD4-CCR7+CD45RA+ naive T cells. CDR3: CASTSPGGTDSYEQYF. As DNA, the CDR3 is TGTGCCAGCACCTCCCCCGGGGGGACAGACTCCTACGAGCAGTACTTC.